One T cell receptor (beta chain) is described in this entry. Antigen specificity is unknown. Trimming pared 1 base from V and 7 bases from J, leaving 10 bases between. The CDR3 spans 14 residues. The V gene's germline CDR1 is MNHEY and CDR2 SMNVEV (reference sequence). The source of the sample is a study of T cells in Graves' hyperthyroidism and ophthalmopathy. Whole-study results and caveats: A model built on 13 V-J features separated ophthalmopathy from stable hyperthyroidism.

RNA transcripts served as the template for amplifying TCR beta CDR3 regions. HTBI primers were the set used in a first-round RT-PCR of the TCR CDR3. TCRdb processed the multiplex PCR reads anew with MiXCR; each CDR3 protein has one entry. In the table there are about 290,000 distinct CDR3 sequences, approximately 18% of which are singletons. Uncontrolled infection, other autoimmune disease, pregnancy or lactation barred patients from enrollment. Diagnoses were established using clinical symptoms, serum thyroxine and TRAb, thyroid ultrasound and orbital computed tomography. This chain joins TRBV27 and TRBJ2-2, with a possible D match to TRBD2 (5 bases). Sequenced material: blood. The sequence was collected from a man aged 50-60 years with Graves' ophthalmopathy. Here the CDR3 reads CASSLLRGYGELFF. The CDR3 DNA is TGTGCCAGCAGTTTATTACGCGGGTACGGGGAGCTGTTTTTT.